The clone carrying this T cell receptor (beta chain) has just a few counts. Antigen specificity is unknown. Trimming left V 8 bases short and J 4 bases short, with 9 bases between. Looked up from germline, CDR1 is MDHEN and CDR2 is SYDVKM. The CDR3 is 11 amino acids. This record comes from a study of cytomegalovirus exposure and HLA in healthy donors. As for the study in general: Genotyping of roughly 400 donors showed that over 65% belonged to the Caucasian-associated ancestry cluster.

Study-level findings and limits: A missense variant in DCLRE1C was later tied to TCR beta V- and J-gene trimming.

Primers included in the PCR were 60 Vbeta and 13 Jbeta primers. TCRdb's table, derived via immunoSEQ multiplex PCR, lists solely in-frame clones and lacks some. The sample carries 85,000 to 120,000 clones, around 75% recorded once. These donors counted as nominally healthy when sampled, but unrecorded immune exposures were likely. This clonotype originated in a female donor in good health and CMV-seronegative. Sequenced: PBMCs. The V call is TRBV28, the J call TRBJ2-7; maybe TRBD1 (5 bases). The CDR3 DNA reads as TGTGCCAGCCACCACAGGTACGAGCAGTACTTC. Translating gives CASHHRYEQYF. Combining the CDR3 with reference TRBV28 and TRBJ2-7 gives the whole variable domain DVKVTQSSRYLVKRTGEKVFLECVQDMDHENMFWYRQDPGLGLRLIYFSYDVKMKEKGDIPEGYSVSREKKERFSLILESASTNQTSMYLCASHHRYEQYFGPGTRLTVT.